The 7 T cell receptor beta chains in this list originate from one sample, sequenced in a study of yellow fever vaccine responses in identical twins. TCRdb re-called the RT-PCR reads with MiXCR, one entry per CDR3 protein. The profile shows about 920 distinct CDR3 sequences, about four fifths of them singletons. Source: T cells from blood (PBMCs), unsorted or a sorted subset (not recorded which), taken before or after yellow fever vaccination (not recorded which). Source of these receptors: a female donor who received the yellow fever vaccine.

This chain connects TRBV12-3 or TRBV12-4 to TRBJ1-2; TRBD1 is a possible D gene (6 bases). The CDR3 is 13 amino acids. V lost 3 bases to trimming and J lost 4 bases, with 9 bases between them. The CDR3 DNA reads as TGTGCCAGCAGTTTTGGACAGATCTATGGCTACACCTTC. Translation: CASSFGQIYGYTF.

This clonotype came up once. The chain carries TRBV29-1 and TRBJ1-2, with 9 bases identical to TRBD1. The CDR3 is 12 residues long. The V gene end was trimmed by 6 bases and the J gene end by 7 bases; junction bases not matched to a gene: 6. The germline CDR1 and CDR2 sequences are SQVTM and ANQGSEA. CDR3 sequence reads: CSVGGQGSGYTF. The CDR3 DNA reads TGCAGCGTGGGGGGACAGGGAAGTGGCTACACCTTC.

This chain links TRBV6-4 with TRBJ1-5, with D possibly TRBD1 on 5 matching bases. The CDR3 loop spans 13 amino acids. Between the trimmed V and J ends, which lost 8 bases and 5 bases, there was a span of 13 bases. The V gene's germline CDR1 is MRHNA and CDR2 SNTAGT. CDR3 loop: CASGAGGDQPQHF. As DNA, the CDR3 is TGTGCCAGCGGGGCAGGAGGCGATCAGCCCCAGCATTTT.

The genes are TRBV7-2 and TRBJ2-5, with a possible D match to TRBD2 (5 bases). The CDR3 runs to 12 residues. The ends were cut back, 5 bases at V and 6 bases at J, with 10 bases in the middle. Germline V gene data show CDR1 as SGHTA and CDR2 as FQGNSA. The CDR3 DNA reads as TGTGCCAGCAGCCCGGGGAAGAAGACCCAGTACTTC. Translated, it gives CASSPGKKTQYF.

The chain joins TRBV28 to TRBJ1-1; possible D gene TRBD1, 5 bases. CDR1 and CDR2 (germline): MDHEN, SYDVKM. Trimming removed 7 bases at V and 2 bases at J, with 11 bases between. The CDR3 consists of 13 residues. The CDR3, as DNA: TGTGCCAGCATTGTTCAGGGCAACACTGAAGCTTTCTTT. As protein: CASIVQGNTEAFF.

CDR3 amino acids: CAISESAGVNTEAFF. The CDR3 DNA reads as TGTGCCATCAGTGAGAGTGCAGGGGTGAACACTGAAGCTTTCTTT. This sequence joins TRBV10-3 and TRBJ1-1; perhaps TRBD1 as D (6 bases). The ends were cut back, 2 bases at V and 0 bases at J, with 10 bases in the middle. Germline-derived CDR1 and CDR2 are ENHRY and SYGVKD. The CDR3 runs to 15 residues.

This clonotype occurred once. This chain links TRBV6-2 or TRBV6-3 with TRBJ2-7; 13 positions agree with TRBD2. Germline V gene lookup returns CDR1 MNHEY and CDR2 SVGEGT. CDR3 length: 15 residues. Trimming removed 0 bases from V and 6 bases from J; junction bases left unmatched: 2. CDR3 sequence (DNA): TGTGCCAGCAGTTACTCGGGACTAGCGGGACGCGAGCAGTACTTC. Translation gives CASSYSGLAGREQYF.